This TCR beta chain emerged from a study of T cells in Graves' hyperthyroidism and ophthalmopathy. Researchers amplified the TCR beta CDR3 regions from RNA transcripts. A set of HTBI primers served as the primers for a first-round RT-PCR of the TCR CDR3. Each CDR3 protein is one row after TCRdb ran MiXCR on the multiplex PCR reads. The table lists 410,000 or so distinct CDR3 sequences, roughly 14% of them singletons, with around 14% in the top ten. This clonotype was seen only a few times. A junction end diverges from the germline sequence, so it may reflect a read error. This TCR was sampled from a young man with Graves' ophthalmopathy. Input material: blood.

CDR3 sequence: CASGLGPSPETQYF. The CDR3 nucleotides are TGTGCCAGCGGTTTAGGGCCAAGCCCCGAGACCCAGTACTTC. V gene TRBV27 combines with J gene TRBJ2-5; D call uncertain. CDR3 length: 14 amino acids. Germline lookup yields CDR1 MNHEY and CDR2 SMNVEV (reference sequence).